These T cell receptor beta chains were read from a single sample in a study of early T cells in non-severe SARS-CoV-2 infection. TCRdb re-called the 5' RACE reads with MiXCR, one entry per CDR3 protein. The sample lists some 61,000 distinct CDR3 sequences, less than 15% occurring once. What was sequenced was whole blood. Source of these receptors: an adult who was a healthcare worker with PCR-confirmed SARS-CoV-2 infection or an uninfected control (not recorded which). CDR3s include the opening cysteine and the closing phenylalanine or tryptophan. D genes are given only for firm matches. Part of the rows lack a size; the others show once, few, many or a class for expanded clones.

v_gene	j_gene	d_gene	abundance	CDR3nt	CDR3aa
TRBV30	TRBJ2-7	TRBD2	many	TGTGCCTGGGACAGACTAACTAGCGGGCGTGCCTACGAGCAGTACTTC	CAWDRLTSGRAYEQYF
TRBV7-8	TRBJ1-5	NA	few	TGTGCCAGCACTACTAGCCGGGGACGGTACAATCAGCCCCAGCATTTT	CASTTSRGRYNQPQHF
TRBV29-1	TRBJ2-7	NA	NA	TGCAGCGTTGGAGGCCAGGTATCTGGCTACGAGCAGTACTTC	CSVGGQVSGYEQYF
TRBV12-3/TRBV12-4	TRBJ1-2	TRBD1	many	TGTGCCAGCAGCCAGGGGGGATATGGCTACACCTTC	CASSQGGYGYTF
TRBV19	TRBJ2-1	NA	NA	TGTGCCAGTAGTCATCTCCTGGCGGGTGCCAGCTCCTACAATGAGCAGTTCTTC	CASSHLLAGASSYNEQFF
TRBV28	TRBJ1-3	NA	NA	TGTGCCAGCATGCGGCCCTCTGGAAACACCATATATTTT	CASMRPSGNTIYF
TRBV10-1	TRBJ2-7	NA	many	TGCGCCAGCAGTGAGTCTCTAGCGCGCGAGCAGTACTTC	CASSESLAREQYF
TRBV19	TRBJ2-2	TRBD1	few	TGTGCCAGCTCCTACAGGGGGCGCGGGACCGGGGAGCTGTTTTTT	CASSYRGRGTGELFF
TRBV6-2/TRBV6-3	TRBJ1-1	TRBD1	many	TGTGCCAGCAGTTATGACAGGGGAAGGACTGAAGCTTTCTTT	CASSYDRGRTEAFF
TRBV5-4	TRBJ1-1	TRBD1	NA	TGTGCCAGCAGCTTGGGACAGGGGGCGATGACTGAAGCTTTCTTT	CASSLGQGAMTEAFF
TRBV3-1	TRBJ2-2	NA	NA	TGTGCCAGCAGCCAAGGGGGAAGCGGGGAGCTGTTTTTT	CASSQGGSGELFF
TRBV7-2	TRBJ2-1	NA	NA	TGTGCCAGCAGCCCCCAGGGGGAGCAGTTCTTC	CASSPQGEQFF
TRBV3-1	TRBJ1-6	NA	NA	TGTGCCAGCAGCCGTACAGGACCGGAATCACCCCTCCACTTT	CASSRTGPESPLHF
TRBV19	TRBJ2-7	TRBD2	few	TGTGCCAGTAGTGATCCGGGACTAGCGAAGTACGAGCAGTACTTC	CASSDPGLAKYEQYF
TRBV29-1	TRBJ2-1	NA	many	TGCAGCGTGGATACGCCCTCCTACAATGAGCAGTTCTTC	CSVDTPSYNEQFF
TRBV29-1	TRBJ1-4	NA	NA	TGCAGCGTCGCTCAGGGAAATGAAAAACTGTTTTTT	CSVAQGNEKLFF
TRBV28	TRBJ1-5	NA	NA	TGTGCCAGCACCCCGACACATAGCAATCAGCCCCAGCATTTT	CASTPTHSNQPQHF
TRBV11-2	TRBJ2-1	NA	few	TGTGCCAGCAGCTTTGCGGGACAGCCCTACAATGAGCAGTTCTTC	CASSFAGQPYNEQFF
TRBV7-2	TRBJ2-5	NA	few	TGTGCCAGCAGCTCTGACTCCGGGGGTGGGACCCAGTACTTC	CASSSDSGGGTQYF
TRBV28	TRBJ1-2	NA	NA	TGTGCCAGCAGTTTACCGGTTAACTATGGCTACACCTTC	CASSLPVNYGYTF
TRBV14	TRBJ2-7	NA	NA	TGTGCCAGCAGCCAAGCGGGAGTGCCCTGGGAGCAGTACTTC	CASSQAGVPWEQYF
TRBV29-1	TRBJ2-7	NA	NA	TGCAGCGTTGAGGGACCCTCCTACGAGCAGTACTTC	CSVEGPSYEQYF